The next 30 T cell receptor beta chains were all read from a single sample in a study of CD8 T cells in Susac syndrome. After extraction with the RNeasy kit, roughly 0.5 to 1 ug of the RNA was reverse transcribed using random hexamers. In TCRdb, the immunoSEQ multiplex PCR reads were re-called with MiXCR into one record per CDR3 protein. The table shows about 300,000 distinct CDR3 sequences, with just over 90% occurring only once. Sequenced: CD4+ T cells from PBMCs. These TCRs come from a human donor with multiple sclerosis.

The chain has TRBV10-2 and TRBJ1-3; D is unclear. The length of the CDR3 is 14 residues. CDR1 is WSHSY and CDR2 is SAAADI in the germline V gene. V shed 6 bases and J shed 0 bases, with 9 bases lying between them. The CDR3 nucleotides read TGCGCCAGCAGGACACAGAGCTCTGGAAACACCATATATTTT. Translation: CASRTQSSGNTIYF.

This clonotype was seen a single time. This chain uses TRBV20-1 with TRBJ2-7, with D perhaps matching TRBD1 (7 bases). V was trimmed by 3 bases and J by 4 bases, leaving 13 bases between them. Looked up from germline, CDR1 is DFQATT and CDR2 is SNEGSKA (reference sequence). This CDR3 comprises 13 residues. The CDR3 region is CSASPQGGYEQYF. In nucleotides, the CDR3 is TGCAGTGCTAGCCCCCAGGGGGGTTACGAGCAGTACTTC.

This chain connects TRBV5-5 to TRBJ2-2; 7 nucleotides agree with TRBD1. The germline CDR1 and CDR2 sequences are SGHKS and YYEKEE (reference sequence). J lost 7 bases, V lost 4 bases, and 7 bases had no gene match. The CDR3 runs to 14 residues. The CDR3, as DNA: TGTGCCAGCAGCCCCGAGGGGGCCCGCGGGGAGCTGTTTTTT. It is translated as CASSPEGARGELFF.

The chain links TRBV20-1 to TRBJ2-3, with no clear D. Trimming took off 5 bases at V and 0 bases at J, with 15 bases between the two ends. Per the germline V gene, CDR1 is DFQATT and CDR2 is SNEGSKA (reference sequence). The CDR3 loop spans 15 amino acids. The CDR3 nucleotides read TGCAGTGCTGTACGCGGCGCGCTTAGCACAGATACGCAGTATTTT. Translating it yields CSAVRGALSTDTQYF.

CDR3 loop: CASSQDWDRDEKLFF. CDR3 bases: TGTGCCAGCAGCCAAGACTGGGACAGGGATGAAAAACTGTTTTTT. V usage is TRBV4-2 and J usage is TRBJ1-4, with TRBD1 identical over 9 bases. With V trimmed by 0 bases and J by 6 bases, 2 bases remained unmatched. There are 15 residues in the CDR3. Germline CDR1 and CDR2: LGHNA and YNFKEQ.

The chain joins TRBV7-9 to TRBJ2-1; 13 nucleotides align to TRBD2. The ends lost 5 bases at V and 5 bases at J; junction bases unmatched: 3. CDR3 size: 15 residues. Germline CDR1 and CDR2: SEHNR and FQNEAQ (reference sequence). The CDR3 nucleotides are TGTGCCAGCAGCACGGGACTAGCGGGACACAATGAGCAGTTCTTC. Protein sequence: CASSTGLAGHNEQFF.

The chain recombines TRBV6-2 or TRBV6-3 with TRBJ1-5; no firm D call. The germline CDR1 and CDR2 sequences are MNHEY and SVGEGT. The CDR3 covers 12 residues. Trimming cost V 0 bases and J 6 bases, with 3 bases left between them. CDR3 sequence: CASSYSGQPQHF. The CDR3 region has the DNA TGTGCCAGCAGTTACTCGGGTCAGCCCCAGCATTTT.

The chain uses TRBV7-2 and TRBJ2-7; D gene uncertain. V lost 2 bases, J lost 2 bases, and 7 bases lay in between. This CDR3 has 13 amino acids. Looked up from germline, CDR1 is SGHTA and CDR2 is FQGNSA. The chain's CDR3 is CASSLRVAYEQYF. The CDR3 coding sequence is TGTGCCAGCAGCTTAAGGGTCGCCTACGAGCAGTACTTC. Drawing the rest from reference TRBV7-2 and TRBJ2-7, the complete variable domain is GAGVSQSPSNKVTEKGKDVELRCDPISGHTALYWYRQSLGQGLEFLIYFQGNSAPDKSGLPSDRFSAERTGGSVSTLTIQRTQQEDSAVYLCASSLRVAYEQYFGPGTRLTVT.

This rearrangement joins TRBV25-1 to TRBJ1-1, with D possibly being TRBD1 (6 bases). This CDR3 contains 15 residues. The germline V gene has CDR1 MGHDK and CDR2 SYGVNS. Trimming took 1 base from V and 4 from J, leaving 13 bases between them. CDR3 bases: TGTGCCAGCAGTGAATTGGGGGCGGGGTTCACTGAAGCTTTCTTT. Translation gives CASSELGAGFTEAFF.

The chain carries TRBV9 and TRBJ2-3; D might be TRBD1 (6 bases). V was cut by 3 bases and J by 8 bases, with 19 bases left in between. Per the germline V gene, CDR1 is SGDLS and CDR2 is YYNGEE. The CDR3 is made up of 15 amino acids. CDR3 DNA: TGTGCCAGCAGCGCCACCGGGACACCCCTCGGTACGCAGTATTTT. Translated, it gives CASSATGTPLGTQYF.

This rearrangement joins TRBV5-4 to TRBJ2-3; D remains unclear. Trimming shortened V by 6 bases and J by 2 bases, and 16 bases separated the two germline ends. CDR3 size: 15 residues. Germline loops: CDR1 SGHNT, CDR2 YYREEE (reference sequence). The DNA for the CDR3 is TGTGCCAGCAATGACGGTGGCGCCTTCACAGATACGCAGTATTTT. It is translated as CASNDGGAFTDTQYF.

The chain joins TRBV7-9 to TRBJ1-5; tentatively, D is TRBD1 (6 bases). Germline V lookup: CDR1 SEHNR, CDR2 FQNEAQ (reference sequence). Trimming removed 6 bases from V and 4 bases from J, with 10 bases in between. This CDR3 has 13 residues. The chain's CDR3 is CASSSGQNQPQHF. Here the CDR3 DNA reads TGTGCCAGCAGTTCCGGACAGAATCAGCCCCAGCATTTT.

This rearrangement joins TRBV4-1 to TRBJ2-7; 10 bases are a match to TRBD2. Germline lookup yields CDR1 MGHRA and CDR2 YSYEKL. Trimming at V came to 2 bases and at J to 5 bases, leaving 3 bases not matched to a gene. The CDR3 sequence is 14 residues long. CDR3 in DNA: TGCGCCAGCAGCCAACTTGGACTAGCGGACGAGCAGTACTTC. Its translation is CASSQLGLADEQYF.

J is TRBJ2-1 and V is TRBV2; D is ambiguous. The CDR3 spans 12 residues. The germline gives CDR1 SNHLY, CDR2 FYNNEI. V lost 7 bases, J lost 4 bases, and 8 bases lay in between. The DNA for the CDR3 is TGTGCCAGCACCGAAACTTACAATGAGCAGTTCTTC. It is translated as CASTETYNEQFF.

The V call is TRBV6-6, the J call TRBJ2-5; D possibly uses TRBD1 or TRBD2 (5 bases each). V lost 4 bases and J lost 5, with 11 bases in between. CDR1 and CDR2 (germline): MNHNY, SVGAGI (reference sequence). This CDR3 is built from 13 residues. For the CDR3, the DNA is TGTGCCAGCAGTTTGTCTTGGGGGGAGACCCAGTACTTC. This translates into CASSLSWGETQYF.

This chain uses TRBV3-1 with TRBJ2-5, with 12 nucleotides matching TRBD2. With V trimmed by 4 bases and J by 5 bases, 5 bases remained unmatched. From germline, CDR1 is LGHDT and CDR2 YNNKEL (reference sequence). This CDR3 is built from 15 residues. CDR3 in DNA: TGTGCCAGCAGCCCGCGGACTAGCGGGGTGGAGACCCAGTACTTC. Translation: CASSPRTSGVETQYF.

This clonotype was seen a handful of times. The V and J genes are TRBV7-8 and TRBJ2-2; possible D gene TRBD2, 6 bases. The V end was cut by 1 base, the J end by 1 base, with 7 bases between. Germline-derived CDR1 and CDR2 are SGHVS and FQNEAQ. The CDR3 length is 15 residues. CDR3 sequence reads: CASSLVGGNTGELFF. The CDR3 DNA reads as TGTGCCAGCAGCTTAGTGGGGGGGAACACCGGGGAGCTGTTTTTT.

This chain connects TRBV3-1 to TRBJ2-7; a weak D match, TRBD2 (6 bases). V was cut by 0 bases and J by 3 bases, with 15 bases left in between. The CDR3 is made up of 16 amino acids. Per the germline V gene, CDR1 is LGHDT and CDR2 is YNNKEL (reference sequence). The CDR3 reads CASSQDSVASVYEQYF. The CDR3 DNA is TGTGCCAGCAGCCAAGACTCGGTGGCTAGCGTCTACGAGCAGTACTTC.

CDR3 nucleotides: TGTGCCTGGAGTCAAAGCGACCGGGACAGGGAGGCCGAGCAGTACTTC. It encodes CAWSQSDRDREAEQYF. The V call is TRBV30, the J call TRBJ2-7; 9 bases line up with TRBD1. Germline V gene lookup returns CDR1 GTSNPN and CDR2 SVGIG (reference sequence). V dropped 2 bases and J dropped 6; count of bases not matched to a gene: 14. This CDR3 contains 16 residues.

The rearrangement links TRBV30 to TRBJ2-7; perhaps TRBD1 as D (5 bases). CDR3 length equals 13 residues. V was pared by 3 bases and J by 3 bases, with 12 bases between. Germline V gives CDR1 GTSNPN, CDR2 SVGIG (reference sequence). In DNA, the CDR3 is TGTGCCTGGAGAAAGGGGATGGACTACGAGCAGTACTTC. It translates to CAWRKGMDYEQYF.

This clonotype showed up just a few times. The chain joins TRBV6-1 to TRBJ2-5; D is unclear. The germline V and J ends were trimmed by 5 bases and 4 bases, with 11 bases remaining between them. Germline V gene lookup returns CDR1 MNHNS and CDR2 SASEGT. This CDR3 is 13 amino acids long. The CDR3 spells CASSPLGLETQYF. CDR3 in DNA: TGTGCCAGCAGTCCCCTAGGCCTAGAGACCCAGTACTTC.

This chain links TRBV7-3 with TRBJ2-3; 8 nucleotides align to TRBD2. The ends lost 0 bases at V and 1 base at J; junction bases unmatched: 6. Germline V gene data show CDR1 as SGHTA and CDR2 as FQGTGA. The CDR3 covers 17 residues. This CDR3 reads CASSLTPTAGGTDTQYF. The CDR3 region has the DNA TGTGCCAGCAGCTTAACTCCTACAGCGGGGGGCACAGATACGCAGTATTTT.

The CDR3 is CASSQLGGQGLNEQFF. Written as DNA, the CDR3 is TGTGCCAGCAGCCAGCTCGGGGGACAGGGCCTGAATGAGCAGTTCTTC. This chain connects TRBV7-9 to TRBJ2-1, with 9 positions matching TRBD1. Per germline, CDR1 SEHNR and CDR2 FQNEAQ (reference sequence). V gave up 5 bases and J gave up 7 bases; unmatched junction bases: 12. The CDR3 runs to 16 residues.

CDR3 DNA sequence: TGTGCCAGCAGAAGTTATTTATCTTCCGGGACAGGAATCTACGAGCAGTACTTC. Amino acid sequence: CASRSYLSSGTGIYEQYF. The J gene is TRBJ2-7, the V gene TRBV6-2 or TRBV6-3, with 8 bases matching TRBD1. Germline V gene data show CDR1 as MNHEY and CDR2 as SVGEGT. This CDR3 is 18 amino acids long. Trimming at V came to 6 bases and at J to 3 bases, leaving 19 bases not matched to a gene.

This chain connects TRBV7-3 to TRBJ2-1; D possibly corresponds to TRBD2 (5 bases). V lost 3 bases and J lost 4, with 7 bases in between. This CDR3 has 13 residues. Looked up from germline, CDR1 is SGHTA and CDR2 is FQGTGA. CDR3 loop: CASSFSGYNEQFF. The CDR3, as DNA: TGTGCCAGCAGCTTTTCGGGATACAATGAGCAGTTCTTC. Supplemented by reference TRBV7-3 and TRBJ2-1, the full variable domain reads GAGVSQTPSNKVTEKGKYVELRCDPISGHTALYWYRQSLGQGPEFLIYFQGTGAADDSGLPNDRFFAVRPEGSVSTLKIQRTERGDSAVYLCASSFSGYNEQFFGPGTRLTVL.

CDR3 sequence (DNA): TGTGCCAGCAGCGCCGTGGGAGATACGCAGTATTTT. This codes for CASSAVGDTQYF. The V gene is TRBV6-2 or TRBV6-3, the J gene TRBJ2-3; D is unresolved. Trimming pared 6 bases from V and 5 bases from J, leaving 9 bases between. The CDR3 is made up of 12 amino acids. Germline values: CDR1 MNHEY, CDR2 SVGEGT.

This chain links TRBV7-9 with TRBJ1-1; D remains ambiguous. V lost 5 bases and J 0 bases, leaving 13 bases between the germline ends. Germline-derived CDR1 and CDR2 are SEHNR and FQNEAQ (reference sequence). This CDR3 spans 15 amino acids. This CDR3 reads CASSRKQIMNTEAFF. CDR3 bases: TGTGCCAGCAGCCGCAAGCAGATCATGAACACTGAAGCTTTCTTT. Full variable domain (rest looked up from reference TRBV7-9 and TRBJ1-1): DTGVSQNPRHKITKRGQNVTFRCDPISEHNRLYWYRQTLGQGPEFLTYFQNEAQLEKSRLLSDRFSAERPKGSFSTLEIQRTEQGDSAMYLCASSRKQIMNTEAFFGQGTRLTVV.

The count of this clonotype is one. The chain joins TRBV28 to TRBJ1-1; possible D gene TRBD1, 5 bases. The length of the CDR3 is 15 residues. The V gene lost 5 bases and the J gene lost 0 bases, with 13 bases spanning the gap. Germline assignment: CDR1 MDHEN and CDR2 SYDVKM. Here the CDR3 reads CASSPPGSMNTEAFF. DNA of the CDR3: TGTGCCAGCAGTCCCCCAGGGTCGATGAACACTGAAGCTTTCTTT.

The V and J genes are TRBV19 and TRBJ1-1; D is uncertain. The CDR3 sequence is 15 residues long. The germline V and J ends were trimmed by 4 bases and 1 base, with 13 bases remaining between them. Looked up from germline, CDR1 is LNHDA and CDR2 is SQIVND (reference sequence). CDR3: CASSTPEGTNTEAFF. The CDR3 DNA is TGTGCCAGTAGTACCCCCGAGGGAACGAACACTGAAGCTTTCTTT.

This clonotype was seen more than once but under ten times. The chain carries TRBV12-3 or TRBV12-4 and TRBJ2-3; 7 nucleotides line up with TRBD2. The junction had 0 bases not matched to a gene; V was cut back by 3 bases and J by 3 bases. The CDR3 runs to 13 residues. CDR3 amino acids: CASSLRGTDTQYF. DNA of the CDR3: TGTGCCAGCAGTTTGCGGGGGACAGATACGCAGTATTTT.